This TCR beta chain appears in the sequencing data of a study of T cells in Graves' hyperthyroidism and ophthalmopathy. Overall study results and limits: Among clonotypes expanded in thyroid above 0.001, most were also found in blood.

Amplification targeted TCR beta CDR3 regions from RNA transcripts. During a first-round RT-PCR of the TCR CDR3, the HTBI primer set was used. MiXCR, applied by TCRdb to the multiplex PCR reads, yields one record per CDR3 protein. The table includes a few hundred thousand distinct CDR3 sequences, roughly 15% detected once. This clonotype was observed at least ten times. Its specificity is not known. Uncontrolled infection, other autoimmune disease, pregnancy or lactation excluded patients. The PBMCs were sourced from fresh peripheral blood (more than 8.5 ml). Losses at the gene ends were 7 bases for V and 1 base for J; bases not matched to a gene: 3. Germline V CDR1 and CDR2: MDHEN, SYDVKM. This CDR3 comprises 14 residues.

The rearrangement links TRBV28 to TRBJ2-2; 7 bases are shared with TRBD2. The receptor's source is a woman aged 45 to 65 with Graves' hyperthyroidism that later progressed to Graves' ophthalmopathy. What was sequenced was blood. CDR3 loop: CASTGTMNTGELFF. DNA for the CDR3: TGTGCCAGCACCGGGACTATGAACACCGGGGAGCTGTTTTTT.